These 23 T cell receptor beta chains were all obtained from the same sample, sequenced in a study of identical twins' blood T cells. MiXCR, run by TCRdb on the 5' RACE reads, gives a single entry per CDR3 protein. The sample carries 350,000 to 400,000 distinct CDR3 sequences, over 25% recorded once. Sequenced material: PBMCs. The receptors come from a woman aged 18 to 55 in good health.

J is TRBJ2-1 and V is TRBV28; weak D call: TRBD1 (6 bases). V was pared by 5 bases and J by 0 bases, with 14 bases between. The CDR3 runs 16 residues. Germline-derived CDR1 and CDR2 are MDHEN and SYDVKM. The CDR3: CASSISGTSSYNEQFF. CDR3 bases: TGTGCCAGCAGTATCTCCGGGACATCCTCCTACAATGAGCAGTTCTTC.

CDR3 DNA sequence: TGTGCCAGCAGCCAAGACCGGTCCTGGCAGTATTTT. As protein: CASSQDRSWQYF. This chain links TRBV4-2 with TRBJ2-3, with D unclear. V lost 0 bases, J lost 11 bases, and 9 bases lay in between. Germline V gives CDR1 LGHNA, CDR2 YNFKEQ. The CDR3 is 12 residues long.

This sequence joins TRBV5-1 and TRBJ2-4, with no clear D. Deletions cut 5 bases from V and 2 bases from J, with 8 bases between. Germline V CDR1 and CDR2: SGHRS, YFSETQ. This CDR3 has 13 amino acids. CDR3 sequence reads: CASSSSSKNIQYF. For the CDR3, the DNA is TGCGCCAGCAGTAGCTCGTCCAAAAACATTCAGTACTTC.

This clonotype was seen at least ten times. The V call is TRBV6-6, the J call TRBJ2-1, with 10 bases fitting TRBD2. CDR1 and CDR2 (germline): MNHNY, SVGAGI (reference sequence). This CDR3 has 11 residues. Losses at the gene ends were 10 bases for V and 12 bases for J; bases not matched to a gene: 6. The chain's CDR3 is CATLAGGWQFF. The CDR3 DNA follows: TGTGCCACCTTAGCGGGAGGTTGGCAGTTCTTC.

The J gene is TRBJ2-1, the V gene TRBV6-5; D is ambiguous. The CDR3 runs 16 residues. The V end was cut by 3 bases, the J end by 0 bases, with 12 bases between. Germline lookup yields CDR1 MNHEY and CDR2 SVGAGI. CDR3 in amino acids: CASSYHSRSSYNEQFF. CDR3 bases: TGTGCCAGCAGTTATCATAGCAGGAGCTCCTACAATGAGCAGTTCTTC.

The chain links TRBV6-1 to TRBJ2-7; D unresolved. Germline CDR1 is MNHNS and CDR2 is SASEGT. The ends were cut back, 7 bases at V and 6 bases at J, with 13 bases in the middle. The CDR3 loop spans 12 amino acids. The CDR3 bases are TGTGCCAGCACGGTCGCACGTTCCGAGCAGTACTTC. Protein: CASTVARSEQYF.

The chain is built from TRBV29-1 and TRBJ1-2, with D maybe TRBD1 (5 bases). Germline-derived CDR1 and CDR2 are SQVTM and ANQGSEA. Trimming removed 6 bases at V and 6 bases at J, with 23 bases between. This CDR3 is built from 15 residues. The CDR3 DNA is TGCAGCGTCCCATCGAGCAGCGGAGGGGCAAATGGCTACACCTTC. Translation gives CSVPSSSGGANGYTF.

Comments on this clonotype: This clone may be a read error of a much larger clone one base away. V usage is TRBV2 and J usage is TRBJ1-6; D gene uncertain. The CDR3 extends over 14 amino acids. Germline-derived CDR1 and CDR2 are SNHLY and FYNNEI. This CDR3 is CASSEVADNPPLHF. Here the CDR3 DNA reads TGTGCCAGCAGTGAAGTGGCAGATAATCCACCCCTCCACTTT.

The V and J genes are TRBV12-3 or TRBV12-4 and TRBJ1-2; 11 nucleotides line up with TRBD1. Unmatched junction bases numbered 4, after V lost 3 bases and J lost 1 base. The CDR3 runs to 16 residues. The CDR3 DNA follows: TGTGCCAGCAGTTTGGGGACAGGGGGTGGTAACTATGGCTACACCTTC. Translation: CASSLGTGGGNYGYTF.

This clonotype was counted at least ten times. The rearrangement joins TRBV30 to TRBJ1-2, with TRBD1 identical over 7 bases. The ends lost 6 bases at V and 9 bases at J; junction bases unmatched: 10. The CDR3 runs 12 residues. The germline V gene encodes CDR1 GTSNPN and CDR2 SVGIG (reference sequence). The CDR3 spells CACFRDSRRYTF. The CDR3 DNA follows: TGTGCCTGTTTCCGGGACAGTCGTCGCTACACCTTC. The complete variable domain, with remaining parts taken from reference TRBV30 and TRBJ1-2, reads SQTIHQWPATLVQPVGSPLSLECTVEGTSNPNLYWYRQAAGRGLQLLFYSVGIGQISSEVPQNLSASRPQDRQFILSSKKLLLSDSGFYLCACFRDSRRYTFGSGTRLTVV.

This clonotype was observed a few times. The J gene is TRBJ1-5, the V gene TRBV7-9; TRBD1 agrees at 7 bases. CDR1 and CDR2 from the germline V gene are SEHNR and FQNEAQ (reference sequence). The junction had 8 bases not matched to a gene; V was cut back by 4 bases and J by 2 bases. The CDR3 loop spans 16 amino acids. The CDR3 here is CASSSDRPYRNQPQHF. CDR3 DNA sequence: TGTGCCAGCAGCTCGGACAGGCCCTACCGCAATCAGCCCCAGCATTTT.

The chain recombines TRBV11-2 with TRBJ2-7, with 10 bases identical to TRBD1. The length of the CDR3 is 15 residues. The germline V gene encodes CDR1 SGHAT and CDR2 FQNNGV. The ends lost 3 bases at V and 2 bases at J; junction bases unmatched: 4. CDR3 amino acids: CASSFGQGGTYEQYF. The CDR3 coding sequence is TGTGCCAGCAGCTTTGGACAGGGGGGCACCTACGAGCAGTACTTC.

This clonotype was detected once. This rearrangement joins TRBV4-3 to TRBJ1-1; D is perhaps TRBD1 (5 bases). The CDR3 length is 15 residues. Germline CDR1 LGHNA, CDR2 YSLEER. V was clipped by 0 bases and J by 2 bases, with 10 bases between them. The CDR3 protein is CASSQEVRENTEAFF. CDR3 sequence (DNA): TGCGCCAGCAGCCAAGAGGTCAGGGAAAACACTGAAGCTTTCTTT.

V is TRBV12-3 or TRBV12-4 and J is TRBJ1-1; unclear D gene. The CDR3 is 15 amino acids. With 0 bases removed from V and 0 bases from J, the gap between germline ends came to 8 bases. Here the CDR3 reads CASSLAHTLNTEAFF. The DNA of the CDR3 is TGTGCCAGCAGTTTAGCGCACACATTGAACACTGAAGCTTTCTTT.

The chain links TRBV3-1 to TRBJ1-1; D gene ambiguous. The CDR3 is made up of 14 amino acids. With 4 bases removed from V and 3 bases from J, the gap between germline ends came to 12 bases. In germline, CDR1 is LGHDT, CDR2 YNNKEL (reference sequence). The DNA of the CDR3 is TGTGCCAGCAGCCCGGGAGTAACGGACACTGAAGCTTTCTTT. It yields the protein CASSPGVTDTEAFF.

CDR3 sequence: CASGQTAGNTIYF. CDR3 coding DNA: TGTGCCAGCGGCCAAACAGCTGGAAACACCATATATTTT. V and J are TRBV2 and TRBJ1-3; no firm D call. The V end was cut by 8 bases, the J end by 2 bases, with 10 bases between. This CDR3 region has 13 residues. The germline gives CDR1 SNHLY, CDR2 FYNNEI.

V gene TRBV11-2 combines with J gene TRBJ1-1, with D possibly matching TRBD1 (6 bases). Germline CDR1 is SGHAT and CDR2 is FQNNGV. V lost 2 bases and J lost 4, with 14 bases in between. CDR3 length: 15 amino acids. DNA for the CDR3: TGTGCCAGCAGCTTAAATCCGGGGGCCGGCACTGAAGCTTTCTTT. Translated, it gives CASSLNPGAGTEAFF.

Worth noting for this clonotype: This may be a read error, as it is one base from a much larger clone. The CDR3 protein is CSAGTSSYNEHFF. The CDR3 bases are TGCAGTGCCGGGACTAGCAGCTACAATGAGCATTTCTTC. The rearrangement uses TRBV20-1 and TRBJ2-1; 9 bases line up with TRBD2. The CDR3 extends over 13 amino acids. The germline gives CDR1 DFQATT, CDR2 SNEGSKA (reference sequence).

V gene TRBV12-3 or TRBV12-4 combines with J gene TRBJ1-2, with TRBD1 as a possible D gene (5 bases). CDR3 size: 15 residues. V was cut by 5 bases and J by 6 bases, with 19 bases left in between. The CDR3 nucleotides are TGTGCCAGCAGTACGGGACGTCCGGGTGTTAATGGCTACACCTTC. It encodes CASSTGRPGVNGYTF.

Only a few counts were recorded for this clonotype. This rearrangement joins TRBV20-1 to TRBJ2-3; 13 positions agree with TRBD2. This CDR3 is 15 amino acids long. Losses at the gene ends were 3 bases for V and 2 bases for J; bases not matched to a gene: 2. CDR1 is DFQATT, CDR2 SNEGSKA, per germline (reference sequence). CDR3 in DNA: TGCAGTGCTAGTGGGACTAGCGGGGTCACAGATACGCAGTATTTT. Protein product: CSASGTSGVTDTQYF.

This clonotype was picked up a small number of times. The DNA of the CDR3 is TGTGCCAGCTCCGGGACAGGGGCAGATACGCAGTATTTT. Protein: CASSGTGADTQYF. The gene calls are TRBV18 and TRBJ2-3, with 10 bases matching TRBD1. With V trimmed by 6 bases and J by 4 bases, 1 base remained unmatched. CDR3 length equals 13 residues. In germline, CDR1 is KGHSH, CDR2 LQKENI.

This clonotype showed up just a few times. The V and J genes are TRBV20-1 and TRBJ1-5; no clear D. Germline V gene sequence: CDR1 DFQATT, CDR2 SNEGSKA (reference sequence). This CDR3 contains 10 residues. V lost 5 bases and J lost 6, with 5 bases in between. CDR3 sequence (DNA): TGCAGTGCTGTGAGTCAGCCCCAGCATTTT. This translates into CSAVSQPQHF.

A remark on this clonotype: This may be a read error: a much more frequent sequence differs by one nucleotide. The genes are TRBV2 and TRBJ2-1; 13 bases map to TRBD2. CDR3 length: 16 amino acids. Germline V gene data show CDR1 as SNHLY and CDR2 as FYNNEI. CDR3 in amino acids: CASSIRTSGSLNEQSF. CDR3 nucleotide sequence: TGTGCCAGCAGTATTCGGACTAGCGGGAGCCTCAATGAGCAGTCCTTC.